The clone carrying this T cell receptor beta chain was seen a handful of times. Its cognate antigen is unknown. The sample providers were healthy Caucasian people from Russia, aged roughly 6 to 95. The data derive from a study of blood T cells in healthy people across ages. Findings and caveats of the study: Roughly linear age-related decline in beta diversity appeared, significant by age about 37.

The authors ran a second PCR of roughly 7 to 11 cycles using a sample-barcoded 5' primer and a J-beta primer mix. TCRdb re-called the 5' RACE reads through MiXCR, storing one row per CDR3 protein. The sample shows about 570,000 distinct CDR3 sequences, about 28% of them seen only once. The CDR3 is made up of 15 amino acids. Looked up from germline, CDR1 is LNHNV and CDR2 is YYDKDF (reference sequence). V was pared by 6 bases and J by 0 bases, with 9 bases between. These data also featured in a second study, about T cells of mothers and their children. That work contributes: Not a single persistent microchimeric T cell clone was detected.

The chain couples TRBV15 to TRBJ2-6, with unresolved D. Input material: blood. The clonotype comes from a boy younger than 10 in good health. CDR3 sequence (DNA): TGTGCCACCAGTTCATCCCGCTCTGGGGCCAACGTCCTGACTTTC. This encodes CATSSSRSGANVLTF.